This T cell receptor (beta chain) appears in the sequencing data of a study of CD8 T cells in ankylosing spondylitis. In TCRdb, the 5' RACE reads were re-called with MiXCR into one record per CDR3 protein. Seen here are 330,000 or so distinct CDR3 sequences, around 8% observed once, and the top ten hold about 15%. Whole-study results and caveats: There was a TCR beta motif, made of several highly homologous variants, that appeared characteristic of ankylosing spondylitis blood.

This clonotype was picked up one time. Its antigen remains unknown. CDR1 MDHEN and CDR2 SYDVKM come from the germline V gene. Deletions cut 6 bases from V and 0 bases from J, with 14 bases between. This CDR3 is built from 16 residues. The sample consisted of blood, either unsorted or a sorted T cell fraction (not recorded which). This sequence joins TRBV28 and TRBJ1-4, with D perhaps TRBD1 (5 bases). This receptor was obtained from a male donor with ankylosing spondylitis. Here the CDR3 reads CASSSGGVATNEKLFF. The CDR3 DNA sequence: TGTGCCAGCAGCTCGGGGGGAGTTGCAACTAATGAAAAACTGTTTTTT.